The rows below give T cell receptor beta chains drawn from one sample of a study of cytomegalovirus exposure and HLA in healthy donors. Sequenced by immunoSEQ multiplex PCR; TCRdb stores in-frame clones only, minus some. The sample contains about 64,000 clones, around 95% of which appear only once. The specimen sequenced was PBMCs. Receptor source: a woman younger than 35 in good health and CMV-seropositive. The CDR3 runs from the conserved cysteine through the conserved F or W.

v_call cdr3_length cdr3_aa
TRBV9 14 CASSVEGGSYEQYF
TRBV28 13 CASRWTGDYEQYF
TRBV5-1 14 CASSTGTGKETQYF
TRBV5-1 15 CASSLVSGRGTEAFF
TRBV27 16 CASRRRLAGGWETQYF
TRBV6-1 14 CASVFSGGGNEQFF
TRBV9 13 CASSLTGASPLHF
TRBV4-1 15 CASSRDSGDTGELFF
TRBV28 13 CASNDRTTDTQYF
TRBV9 16 CASSSMGGRGTDTQYF
TRBV5-4 14 CASSSLVGGETQYF
TRBV19 12 CASSIRNSPLHF
TRBV15 14 CATTAGRAKNIQYF
TRBV28 14 CASSLLRSVYGYTF
TRBV19 14 CASAGQGRTGELFF
TRBV5-1 16 CASSLVPSGTTGELFF
TRBV27 15 CASSLSRGGVYEQYF
TRBV29-1 13 CSGLAGGHNEQFF
TRBV20-1 10 CSAGLYGYTF
TRBV19 18 CASKRGPTTSGRSTELFF
TRBV25-1 15 CASSEWGGNTDTQYF
TRBV5-1 15 CASSLGTGGEETQYF
TRBV7-7 16 CASSLAGGAGANVLTF
TRBV4-2 16 CASSLVGGDITDTQYF
TRBV15 14 CATSRDPSTDTQYF
TRBV5-1 11 CASSLRGGLFF
TRBV28 15 CASSPTGLPGNTIYF
TRBV19 16 CASRSPGGGSGNIQYF